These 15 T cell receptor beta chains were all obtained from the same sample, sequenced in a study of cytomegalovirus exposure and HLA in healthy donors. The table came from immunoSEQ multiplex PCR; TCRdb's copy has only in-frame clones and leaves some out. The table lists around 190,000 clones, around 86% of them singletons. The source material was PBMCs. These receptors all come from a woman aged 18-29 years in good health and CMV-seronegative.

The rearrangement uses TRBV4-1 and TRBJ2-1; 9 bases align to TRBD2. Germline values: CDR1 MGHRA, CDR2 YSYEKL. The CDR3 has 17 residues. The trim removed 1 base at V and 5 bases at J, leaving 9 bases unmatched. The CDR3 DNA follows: TGCGCCAGCAGCCAAGCTCACCAGCGGGGGGTCAACAATGAGCAGTTCTTC. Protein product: CASSQAHQRGVNNEQFF.

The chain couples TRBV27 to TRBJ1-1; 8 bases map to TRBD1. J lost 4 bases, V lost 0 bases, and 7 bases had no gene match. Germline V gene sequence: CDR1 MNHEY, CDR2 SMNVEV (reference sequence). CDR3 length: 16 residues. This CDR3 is CASSLSGTGGGTEAFF. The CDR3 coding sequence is TGTGCCAGCAGTTTATCGGGAACAGGGGGAGGCACTGAAGCTTTCTTT.

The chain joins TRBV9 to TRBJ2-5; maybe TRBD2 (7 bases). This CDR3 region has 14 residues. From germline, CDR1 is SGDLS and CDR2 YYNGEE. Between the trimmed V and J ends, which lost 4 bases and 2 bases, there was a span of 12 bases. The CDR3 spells CASSKGGTQETQYF. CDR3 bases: TGTGCCAGCAGCAAGGGGGGGACTCAAGAGACCCAGTACTTC. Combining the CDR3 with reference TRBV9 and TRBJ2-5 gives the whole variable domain DSGVTQTPKHLITATGQRVTLRCSPRSGDLSVYWYQQSLDQGLQFLIQYYNGEERAKGNILERFSAQQFPDLHSELNLSSLELGDSALYFCASSKGGTQETQYFGPGTRLLVL.

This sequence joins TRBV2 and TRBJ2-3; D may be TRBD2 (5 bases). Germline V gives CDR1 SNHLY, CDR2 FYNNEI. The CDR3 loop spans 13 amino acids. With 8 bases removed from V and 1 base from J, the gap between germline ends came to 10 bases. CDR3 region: CASGKEGTDTQYF. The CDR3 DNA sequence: TGTGCCAGCGGCAAGGAGGGCACAGATACGCAGTATTTT.

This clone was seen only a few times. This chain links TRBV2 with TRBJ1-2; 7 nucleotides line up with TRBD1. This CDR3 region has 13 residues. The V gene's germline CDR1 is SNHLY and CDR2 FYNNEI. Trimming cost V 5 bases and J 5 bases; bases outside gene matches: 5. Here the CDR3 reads CASSMGQTYGYTF. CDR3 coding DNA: TGTGCCAGCAGTATGGGACAGACTTATGGCTACACCTTC.

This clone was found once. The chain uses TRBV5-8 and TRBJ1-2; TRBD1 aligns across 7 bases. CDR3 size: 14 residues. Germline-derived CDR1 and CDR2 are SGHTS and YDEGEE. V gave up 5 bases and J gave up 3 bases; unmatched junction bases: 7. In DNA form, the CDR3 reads TGTGCCAGCAGACAGGACAGGCTGGACTATGGCTACACCTTC. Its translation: CASRQDRLDYGYTF.

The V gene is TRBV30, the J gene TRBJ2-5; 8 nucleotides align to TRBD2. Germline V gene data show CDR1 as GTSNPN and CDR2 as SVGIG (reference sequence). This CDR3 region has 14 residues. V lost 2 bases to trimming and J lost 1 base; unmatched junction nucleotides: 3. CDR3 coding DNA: TGTGCCTGGAGTCCCACTAGCGGCCAAGAGACCCAGTACTTC. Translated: CAWSPTSGQETQYF. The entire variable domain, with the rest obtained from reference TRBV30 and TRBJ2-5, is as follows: SQTIHQWPATLVQPVGSPLSLECTVEGTSNPNLYWYRQAAGRGLQLLFYSVGIGQISSEVPQNLSASRPQDRQFILSSKKLLLSDSGFYLCAWSPTSGQETQYFGPGTRLLVL.

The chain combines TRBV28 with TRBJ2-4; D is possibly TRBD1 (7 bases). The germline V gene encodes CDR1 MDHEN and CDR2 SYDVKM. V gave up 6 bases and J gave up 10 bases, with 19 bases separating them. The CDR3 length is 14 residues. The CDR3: CASRPQGSGGIQYF. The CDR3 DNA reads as TGTGCCAGCAGGCCTCAGGGATCAGGGGGGATTCAGTACTTC.

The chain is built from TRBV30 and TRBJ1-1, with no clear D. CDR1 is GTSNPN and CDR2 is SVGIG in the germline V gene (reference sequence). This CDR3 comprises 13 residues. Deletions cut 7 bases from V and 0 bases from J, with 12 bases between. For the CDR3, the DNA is TGTGCCTTAATCCCCCGGGTGAACACTGAAGCTTTCTTT. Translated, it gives CALIPRVNTEAFF.

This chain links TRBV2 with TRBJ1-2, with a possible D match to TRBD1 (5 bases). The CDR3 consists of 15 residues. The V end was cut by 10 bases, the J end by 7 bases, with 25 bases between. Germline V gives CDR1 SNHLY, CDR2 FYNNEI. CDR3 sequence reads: CATQLRQGNAVGYTF. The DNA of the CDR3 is TGTGCCACCCAACTCCGGCAGGGAAACGCAGTTGGCTACACCTTC.

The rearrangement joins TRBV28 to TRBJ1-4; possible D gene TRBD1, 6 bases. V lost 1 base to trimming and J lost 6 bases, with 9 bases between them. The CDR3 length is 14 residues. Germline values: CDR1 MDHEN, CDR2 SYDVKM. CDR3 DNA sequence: TGTGCCAGCAGTTTATTACAGGGCGATGAAAAACTGTTTTTT. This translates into CASSLLQGDEKLFF.

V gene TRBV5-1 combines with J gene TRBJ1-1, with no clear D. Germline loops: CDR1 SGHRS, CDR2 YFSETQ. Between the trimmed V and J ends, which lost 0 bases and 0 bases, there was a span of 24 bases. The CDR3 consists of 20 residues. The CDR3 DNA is TGCGCCAGCAGCTTGGGCTGGTCGGGAGCAAGAGCTAATATGAACACTGAAGCTTTCTTT. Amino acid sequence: CASSLGWSGARANMNTEAFF.

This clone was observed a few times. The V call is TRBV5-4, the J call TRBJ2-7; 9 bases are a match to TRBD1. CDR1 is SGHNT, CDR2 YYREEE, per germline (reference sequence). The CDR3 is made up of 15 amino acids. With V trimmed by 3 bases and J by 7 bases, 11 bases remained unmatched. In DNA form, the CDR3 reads TGTGCCAGCAGCTCTACCGGGACAGGGCTTGGGGAGCAGTACTTC. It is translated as CASSSTGTGLGEQYF.

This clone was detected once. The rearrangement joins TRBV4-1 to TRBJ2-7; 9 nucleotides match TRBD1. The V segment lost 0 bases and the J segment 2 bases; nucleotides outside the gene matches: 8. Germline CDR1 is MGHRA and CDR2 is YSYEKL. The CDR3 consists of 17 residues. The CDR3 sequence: CASSQEFDRGETYEQYF. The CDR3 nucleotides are TGCGCCAGCAGCCAAGAATTCGACAGGGGGGAGACCTACGAGCAGTACTTC.

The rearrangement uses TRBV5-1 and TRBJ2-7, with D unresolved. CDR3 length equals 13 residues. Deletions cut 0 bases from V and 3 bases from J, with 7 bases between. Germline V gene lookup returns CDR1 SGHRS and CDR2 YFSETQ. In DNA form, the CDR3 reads TGCGCCAGCAGCTTGGATTCTGTCTACGAGCAGTACTTC. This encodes CASSLDSVYEQYF.